The clone carrying this T cell receptor (beta chain) was recorded many times. In germline, CDR1 is WSHSY, CDR2 SAAADI. Trimming took 4 bases from V and 5 from J; bases not matched to a gene: 5. CDR3 length: 15 amino acids. This specimen comes from a study of T cells in Graves' hyperthyroidism and ophthalmopathy. Amplification yielded TCR beta CDR3 regions, with RNA transcripts as the source. In the first-round RT-PCR of the TCR CDR3, the HTBI primer set was used. TCRdb analysed the multiplex PCR reads with MiXCR anew, one entry per CDR3 protein. The sample contains some 690,000 distinct CDR3 sequences, around 16% of which appear only once. If no ophthalmopathy progression occurred within 18 months, Graves' hyperthyroidism was stable.

The J gene is TRBJ2-1, the V gene TRBV10-2, with 10 bases identical to TRBD2. The specimen sequenced was blood. The sequence was obtained from a man between 50 and 59 years old with Graves' hyperthyroidism. The CDR3: CASSVSLAGDNEQFF. The CDR3 coding sequence is TGCGCCAGCAGTGTCAGTCTAGCGGGAGACAATGAGCAGTTCTTC.